The source of this TCR beta chain is a study of T cells after yellow fever vaccination (dated by TCRdb to the late 2010s). For context, the study as a whole: Libraries from fractions with low cell numbers were prepared with the SMART-Seq v4 Ultra Low Input RNA kit. Bulk TCR alpha and beta repertoires were sequenced longitudinally to track T-cell clones before and after primary and booster YFV17D yellow fever vaccination. Two healthy male donors, one aged 18 to 29 and one aged 30 to 39 years, made up the cohort. Blood was collected at multiple timepoints before and after primary and secondary immunization, and bulk PBMC replicates and cell subsets were isolated.

The CDR3 runs 13 amino acids, cysteine and phenylalanine included. Only the CDR3 DNA is retained, 39 bases long and in frame from the first base. Here V drops 7 bases and J drops 7 bases, and the junction holds 8 bases not matched to any gene. From a lookup of the germline V gene (reference sequence), CDR1 and CDR2 are DFQATT and SNEGSKA. To note about this clonotype: There is no known antigen for this receptor. The record has no base qualities; no much larger clone is one base away.

This specimen's treatment or condition label, per the study, means: live attenuated yellow fever vaccine strain. At each blood-draw timepoint, two biological replicates of bulk PBMCs were collected. PBMCs were isolated from peripheral blood using a standard Ficoll-Paque protocol. TriZol was used to extract RNA from bulk PBMCs, CD4 and CD8 fractions, and dextramer-positive and dextramer-negative fractions. The paper as a whole reports these results and caveats: A small share of clonotypes occurred in both CD4 and CD8 compartments, likely arising from convergent recombination. Compared with the primary T-cell response, the secondary T-cell response was faster but weaker, reaching its peak on day 5 rather than on day 15. Most clones expanded after primary vaccination (96% of CD4 and 88% of CD8) were re-detected after the booster, suggesting that broad memory maintenance occurred. Computational filtering was needed because FACS-sorted repertoires could contain abundant contaminating clonotypes from the bulk population. Because only two donors were included in the study, the extent to which the findings can be generalized is limited.

Synthesis of TCR cDNA relied on 5'RACE template switching, a step that introduced a universal primer site along with unique molecular identifiers. Priming for cDNA synthesis came from both the TCR alpha and TCR beta constant segments. Two PCR steps were used to amplify libraries, with sample barcodes and sequencing adapters being added in the second step. Sequencing of libraries was performed on Illumina HiSeq 2500 (2x100 bp) or NovaSeq (2x150 bp). Turning to the authors' computational methods: MIGEC handled demultiplexing of reads and collapsing into UMI consensus sequences, while MiXCR performed V(D)J alignment. Using edgeR on replicate PBMC samples, clonotypes were called vaccine-responding if FDR was below 0.01 and the log2 fold change was above 5 up to day 15. Bulk clonotypes were assigned CD4 or CD8 identity according to which sequenced CD4 or CD8 repertoire held them at higher abundance. TCRdb reworked the public reads: Q25 trimming with fastp, MiXCR clone assembly, productive beta chains retained. Rows with one shared CDR3 protein collapse into an entry with the most common genes and DNA. TCRdb's processing, not the study's, gives the V and J calls here. The sample has more than 350,000 distinct CDR3 sequences on record, 9.5% to 13% of them singletons. The ten largest account for roughly 18% of the sample.

This sample comprised PBMCs, obtained on the day of the first yellow fever vaccination. This sequence originates from a man younger than 30 who received the YFV17D yellow fever vaccine. The chain is assembled from TRBV20-1 and TRBJ2-5; 11 bases in between match TRBD1. The CDR3 region reads CSEGGQGVGTQYF. The sequence in DNA is TGCAGTGAGGGGGGACAGGGGGTCGGGACCCAGTACTTC.